This T cell receptor (beta chain) was identified in a study of multiple sclerosis patients with progressive multifocal leukoencephalopathy. The CDR3 contains 15 residues. The ends lost 8 bases at V and 5 bases at J; junction bases unmatched: 9. Germline CDR1 reads PRHDT; CDR2 reads FYEKMQ (reference sequence). Produced via immunoSEQ multiplex PCR; TCRdb's table is partial and in-frame only. The table has 20,000 to 25,000 clones, around 93% seen once. Time point meaning: around eleven months of natalizumab therapy. The J gene is TRBJ2-1, the V gene TRBV13; 10 nucleotides align to TRBD2. The receptor comes from a man aged 25 to 45 with multiple sclerosis. Source: PBMCs, taken from a patient treated with natalizumab. The CDR3 is CASAKGTSADNEQFF. In DNA form, the CDR3 reads TGTGCCAGCGCAAAAGGGACTAGCGCCGACAATGAGCAGTTCTTC.